Listed here are 18 T cell receptor beta chains from one sample, sequenced in a study of OX40 agonist ivuxolimab in advanced cancers. TCRdb's table, derived via immunoSEQ multiplex PCR, lists solely in-frame clones and lacks some. The table has 50,000 to 75,000 clones, 70% to 90% seen once. The sample in question was CD4+ or CD8+ T cells sorted from blood, obtained in a trial of the OX40 agonist ivuxolimab. All receptors derive from an adult with an advanced solid tumor such as melanoma, head and neck, liver or kidney cancer.

The chain couples TRBV28 to TRBJ2-7; D not resolved. Germline assignment: CDR1 MDHEN and CDR2 SYDVKM. There are 14 residues in the CDR3. Trimming took off 6 bases at V and 0 bases at J, with 12 bases between the two ends. The CDR3 bases are TGTGCCAGCAGCCCGATAGCTAACTCCTACGAGCAGTACTTC. The encoded protein is CASSPIANSYEQYF.

The J gene is TRBJ2-7, the V gene TRBV7-9, with D possibly being TRBD1 or TRBD2 (5 bases each). Germline lookup yields CDR1 SEHNR and CDR2 FQNEAQ (reference sequence). The CDR3 totals 15 residues. Trimming took 4 bases from V and 6 from J, leaving 19 bases between them. The CDR3 sequence is CASSWTGAYSVEQYF. The CDR3 DNA reads as TGTGCCAGCAGCTGGACCGGGGCCTATTCCGTCGAGCAGTACTTC.

CDR3 region: CASRGQGDQPQHF. The CDR3 bases are TGTGCCAGTAGGGGACAGGGCGATCAGCCCCAGCATTTT. The V gene is TRBV19, the J gene TRBJ1-5, with 9 bases matching TRBD1. Germline V CDR1 and CDR2: LNHDA, SQIVND (reference sequence). V was pared by 6 bases and J by 5 bases, with 2 bases of the junction left unmatched. This CDR3 spans 13 amino acids.

The chain employs TRBV6-1 and TRBJ1-1; maybe TRBD1 (5 bases). Germline V gene lookup returns CDR1 MNHNS and CDR2 SASEGT. Trimming took 2 bases from V and 3 from J, leaving 10 bases between them. The CDR3 sequence is 14 residues long. The CDR3: CASSETGRDTEAFF. Here the CDR3 DNA reads TGTGCCAGCAGTGAAACCGGCAGGGACACTGAAGCTTTCTTT.

The chain is built from TRBV28 and TRBJ1-1, with D maybe TRBD1 (5 bases). The CDR3 runs 14 residues. The V end was cut by 3 bases, the J end by 4 bases, with 12 bases between. Per the germline V gene, CDR1 is MDHEN and CDR2 is SYDVKM. CDR3 in DNA: TGTGCCAGCAGTTTCGGGGGGGGGACCACTGAAGCTTTCTTT. Its protein product is CASSFGGGTTEAFF.

J is TRBJ2-5 and V is TRBV5-1; 16 nucleotides align to TRBD2. V was clipped by 7 bases and J by 5 bases; unmatched bases: 8. This CDR3 contains 16 residues. CDR1 is SGHRS and CDR2 is YFSETQ in the germline V gene. For the CDR3, the DNA is TGCGCCAGCGCCCAAGGGACTAGCGGGGGGGCTGAGACCCAGTACTTC. Amino acid sequence: CASAQGTSGGAETQYF.

The chain employs TRBV7-2 and TRBJ2-5; D not certain. Germline V gene sequence: CDR1 SGHTA, CDR2 FQGNSA. The CDR3 extends over 14 amino acids. Trimming took 10 bases from V and 1 from J, leaving 16 bases between them. Here the CDR3 DNA reads TGTGCCACCGGTCCGAACCGGGCCCAAGAGACCCAGTACTTC. It translates to CATGPNRAQETQYF.

The chain links TRBV28 to TRBJ1-2; D unresolved. CDR3 size: 13 residues. The germline V gene has CDR1 MDHEN and CDR2 SYDVKM. Trimming stripped 6 bases from V and 4 bases from J, with 12 bases between. CDR3 DNA: TGTGCCAGCAGCGAGGACGGAGTCTATGGCTACACCTTC. Translation gives CASSEDGVYGYTF.

This chain connects TRBV7-6 to TRBJ2-1; possibly TRBD2 for D (6 bases). The CDR3 consists of 15 residues. The V and J ends lost 2 bases and 5 bases respectively, with 13 bases between them. CDR1 is SGHVS, CDR2 FNYEAQ, per germline. The CDR3 region has the DNA TGTGCCAGCAGCTTAATATCGGGAGAGCACAATGAGCAGTTCTTC. Its translation: CASSLISGEHNEQFF.

The chain is built from TRBV11-2 and TRBJ2-3, with D possibly matching TRBD1 (5 bases). Germline V gives CDR1 SGHAT, CDR2 FQNNGV. The CDR3 has 14 amino acids. The V end was cut by 2 bases, the J end by 2 bases, with 8 bases between. The CDR3 reads CASSLTGITDTQYF. As DNA, the CDR3 is TGTGCCAGCAGCTTAACAGGAATCACAGATACGCAGTATTTT.

V usage is TRBV16 and J usage is TRBJ1-5; 8 bases line up with TRBD1. The CDR3 covers 15 residues. V lost 3 bases, J lost 2 bases, and 3 bases stayed unmatched. CDR1 is KGHSY, CDR2 FQNENV, per germline. CDR3 sequence reads: CASSHSQGGNQPQHF. The DNA of the CDR3 is TGTGCCAGCAGCCATTCACAGGGGGGCAATCAGCCCCAGCATTTT.

The rearrangement uses TRBV2 and TRBJ2-3; 7 nucleotides match TRBD1. This CDR3 has 15 amino acids. Germline values: CDR1 SNHLY, CDR2 FYNNEI. V was pared by 1 base and J by 5 bases, with 6 bases of the junction left unmatched. The CDR3 loop is CASSEEGGRGDTQYF. The CDR3 DNA reads TGTGCCAGCAGTGAAGAAGGGGGCAGGGGAGATACGCAGTATTTT.

The chain has TRBV30 and TRBJ1-5; D gene uncertain. The CDR3 sequence is 15 residues long. V shed 2 bases and J shed 7 bases, with 18 bases lying between them. The germline V gene encodes CDR1 GTSNPN and CDR2 SVGIG (reference sequence). CDR3 nucleotides: TGTGCCTGGAGTCCCGGGGTCCTGACATCCCAGCCCCAGCATTTT. Encoded protein: CAWSPGVLTSQPQHF.

V gene TRBV4-2 combines with J gene TRBJ2-2, with 9 bases lining up with TRBD2. Per germline, CDR1 LGHNA and CDR2 YNFKEQ. V was clipped by 1 base and J by 6 bases; unmatched bases: 6. The CDR3 length is 16 residues. CDR3 DNA: TGTGCCAGCAGCCAAGTTACAGCGGGGGGCTCCGGGGAGCTGTTTTTT. Translation: CASSQVTAGGSGELFF.

This chain joins TRBV29-1 and TRBJ2-2, with 11 bases lining up with TRBD2. Germline V gene data show CDR1 as SQVTM and CDR2 as ANQGSEA. The J segment lost 2 bases and the V segment lost 7 bases, leaving 6 bases of the junction unmatched. This CDR3 is built from 15 residues. CDR3 sequence reads: CSAPGLAANTGELFF. DNA for the CDR3: TGCAGCGCCCCGGGACTAGCGGCAAACACCGGGGAGCTGTTTTTT.

This clone was counted a single time. The chain joins TRBV6-5 to TRBJ2-1; D may match TRBD1 or TRBD2 (7 bases each). With 7 bases removed from V and 7 bases from J, the gap between germline ends came to 20 bases. This CDR3 is built from 15 residues. Germline assignment: CDR1 MNHEY and CDR2 SVGAGI. The CDR3 protein is CASTHWGRGGNEQFF. The CDR3 DNA reads TGTGCCAGCACCCACTGGGGCAGGGGGGGAAATGAGCAGTTCTTC.

The chain employs TRBV6-6 and TRBJ2-7; 7 bases map to TRBD1. J was trimmed by 3 bases and V by 6 bases; bases with no gene match: 8. Germline CDR1 reads MNHNY; CDR2 reads SVGAGI (reference sequence). The CDR3 consists of 14 residues. CDR3 protein: CASSPSGTVYEQYF. The CDR3 DNA reads TGTGCCAGCAGCCCTTCCGGGACAGTCTACGAGCAGTACTTC.

This clone was detected only a few times. The chain combines TRBV6-1 with TRBJ2-7; TRBD1 matches at 8 bases. Germline V gene data show CDR1 as MNHNS and CDR2 as SASEGT. Trimming cost V 4 bases and J 3 bases; bases outside gene matches: 8. CDR3 length: 15 residues. CDR3 protein: CASSAQGADSYEQYF. CDR3 in DNA: TGTGCCAGCAGTGCCCAGGGGGCAGATAGCTACGAGCAGTACTTC.